A selection of T cell receptor beta chains follows, all from one sample in a study of technical replicates of blood from a handful of donors. Clones were sequenced by immunoSEQ multiplex PCR, and TCRdb holds only the in-frame ones, with some missing. This repertoire shows 65,000 to 95,000 clones, 97% found once; its top ten account for about 0.29%. The sequenced sample was T cells isolated from PBMCs. Every receptor here comes from a human donor in good health. Both conserved end residues are part of each CDR3. The D gene is left open where the match is weak. Some rows mark clone size as missing; the rest say once, few, many or name a class of expanded clone.

v_gene	d_gene	j_gene	abundance	CDR3aa	CDR3nt
TRBV6-1	.	TRBJ1-1	.	CASSGQLGTEAFF	TGTGCCAGCAGTGGACAGTTGGGCACTGAAGCTTTCTTT
TRBV5-1	TRBD1	TRBJ1-1	once	CASSRTGGFGTEAFF	TGCGCCAGCAGCCGGACAGGGGGCTTCGGCACTGAAGCTTTCTTT
TRBV30	.	TRBJ2-1	once	CAWRASADYYNEQFF	TGTGCCTGGAGGGCTTCGGCGGATTATTACAATGAGCAGTTCTTC
TRBV7-9	TRBD1	TRBJ1-2	.	CASSLAGTGKSNYGYTF	TGTGCCAGCAGCTTAGCGGGGACAGGGAAATCTAACTATGGCTACACCTTC
TRBV5-4	.	TRBJ1-3	.	CASSLMGEGGGNTIYF	TGTGCCAGCAGCTTGATGGGGGAAGGGGGTGGAAACACCATATATTTT
TRBV2	.	TRBJ2-5	.	CASSELGEETQYF	TGTGCCAGCAGTGAATTAGGGGAAGAGACCCAGTACTTC
TRBV19	TRBD1	TRBJ1-4	.	CASRKDRGGDEKLFF	TGTGCCAGTAGAAAAGACAGGGGAGGGGATGAAAAACTGTTTTTT
TRBV30	TRBD1	TRBJ1-1	.	CAWRATGAEAFF	TGTGCCTGGAGGGCGACAGGGGCCGAAGCTTTCTTT
TRBV5-1	TRBD1	TRBJ2-3	.	CASSGRDRTSTDTQYF	TGCGCCAGCAGCGGCCGGGACAGAACTAGCACAGATACGCAGTATTTT
TRBV7-9	.	TRBJ2-7	once	CASSFSGSYEQYF	TGTGCCAGCAGCTTTTCCGGGTCCTACGAGCAGTACTTC
TRBV30	TRBD1	TRBJ1-2	once	CACLPATGGFDFVNYGYTF	TGTGCCTGCCTCCCAGCGACAGGGGGTTTTGATTTTGTGAACTATGGCTACACCTTC
TRBV27	.	TRBJ2-7	.	CASTDGSYEQYF	TGTGCCAGCACCGACGGGTCCTACGAGCAGTACTTC
TRBV12-5	TRBD1	TRBJ1-5	.	CASGLGQGINQPQHF	TGTGCTAGTGGTTTGGGACAGGGGATCAATCAGCCCCAGCATTTT
TRBV7-8	.	TRBJ2-1	.	CASSSYLSSYNEQFF	TGTGCCAGCAGCTCATACCTGAGCTCCTACAATGAGCAGTTCTTC
TRBV7-9	TRBD2	TRBJ2-7	once	CASRRTGTSWDEQYF	TGTGCCAGCAGGCGAACCGGGACTAGCTGGGACGAGCAGTACTTC
TRBV30	.	TRBJ1-1	.	CAWSRGGTEAFF	TGTGCCTGGAGTAGAGGGGGCACTGAAGCTTTCTTT
TRBV27	.	TRBJ2-7	once	CASSLLDTGIHEQYF	TGTGCCAGCAGTTTACTCGATACAGGGATCCACGAGCAGTACTTC
TRBV29-1	TRBD2	TRBJ2-3	.	CSALGDYHTDTQYF	TGCAGCGCGTTAGGGGACTACCACACAGATACGCAGTATTTT
TRBV7-8	TRBD1	TRBJ2-2	.	CASPLEGAVTGELFF	TGTGCCAGCCCTCTCGAGGGGGCCGTCACCGGGGAGCTGTTTTTT
TRBV2	.	TRBJ1-3	.	CASRAGPNSGNTIYF	TGTGCCAGCCGCGCAGGCCCTAACTCTGGAAACACCATATATTTT
TRBV6-5	.	TRBJ2-7	once	CASSYSSETYEQYF	TGTGCCAGCAGTTACTCTTCAGAAACCTACGAGCAGTACTTC
TRBV4-3	TRBD2	TRBJ2-1	.	CASSQDLAGEDNEQFF	TGCGCCAGCAGCCAAGATTTAGCGGGAGAGGACAATGAGCAGTTCTTC
TRBV6-5	TRBD2	TRBJ2-1	once	CASSMRREGGEQFF	TGTGCCAGCAGCATGAGGCGGGAGGGCGGTGAGCAGTTCTTC
TRBV6-1	TRBD2	TRBJ2-2	.	CASSQLAGNTGELFF	TGTGCCAGCAGTCAACTAGCGGGGAACACCGGGGAGCTGTTTTTT
TRBV7-6	.	TRBJ1-5	.	CASSLGSGLGNQPQHF	TGTGCCAGCAGCTTAGGTTCCGGGTTGGGCAATCAGCCCCAGCATTTT
TRBV7-2	TRBD1	TRBJ1-2	.	CASSFWGTGSYGYTF	TGTGCCAGCAGCTTTTGGGGGACAGGGAGCTATGGCTACACCTTC
TRBV27	TRBD1	TRBJ1-4	.	CASQRSGTANEKLFF	TGTGCCAGCCAAAGATCCGGGACAGCAAATGAAAAACTGTTTTTT
TRBV5-1	.	TRBJ1-1	.	CASSITGNTEAFF	TGCGCCAGCAGCATAACAGGGAACACTGAAGCTTTCTTT
TRBV29-1	TRBD1	TRBJ1-2	.	CSATDRVDYGYTF	TGCAGCGCTACTGACAGGGTCGACTATGGCTACACCTTC
TRBV5-1	.	TRBJ2-5	.	CASSLGDSQETQYF	TGCGCCAGCAGCTTGGGAGACAGCCAAGAGACCCAGTACTTC
TRBV15	.	TRBJ1-1	once	CATSRDLAVNTEAFF	TGTGCCACCAGCAGAGATTTGGCAGTGAACACTGAAGCTTTCTTT
TRBV10-1	.	TRBJ2-1	.	CASSDQGAYNEQFF	TGCGCCAGCAGTGATCAGGGCGCCTACAATGAGCAGTTCTTC